This T cell receptor (beta chain) was observed in a study of cytomegalovirus exposure and HLA in healthy donors. 60 Vbeta and 13 Jbeta primers were used in PCR. Libraries were prepared by immunoSEQ multiplex PCR; TCRdb keeps only in-frame clonotypes and omits some of them. The sample contains approximately 260,000 clones, about 83% of which appear only once. This clone was seen a single time. Its antigen is not identified. This sample also contains other DNA sequences that code for the same CDR3. General observations from the study: Among TCR beta chains, those listed as cytomegalovirus-associated numbered some 170. Follow-up analysis later connected one missense variant in DCLRE1C with trimming of TCR beta V- and J-genes. Later analysis suggested links between common viral pathogens and several top significant clusters.

The TCR was taken from a woman in her thirties or forties in good health and CMV-seropositive. Input material: PBMCs.

Here the CDR3 DNA reads TGTGCCAGCAGTTACAGGGGATCATATAATTCACCCCTCCACTTT. Translating gives CASSYRGSYNSPLHF. The chain has TRBV6-5 and TRBJ1-6; TRBD1 is a possible D gene (5 bases). V lost 2 bases to trimming and J lost 4 bases, with 9 bases between them. This CDR3 is 15 amino acids long. Germline CDR1 is MNHEY and CDR2 is SVGAGI.